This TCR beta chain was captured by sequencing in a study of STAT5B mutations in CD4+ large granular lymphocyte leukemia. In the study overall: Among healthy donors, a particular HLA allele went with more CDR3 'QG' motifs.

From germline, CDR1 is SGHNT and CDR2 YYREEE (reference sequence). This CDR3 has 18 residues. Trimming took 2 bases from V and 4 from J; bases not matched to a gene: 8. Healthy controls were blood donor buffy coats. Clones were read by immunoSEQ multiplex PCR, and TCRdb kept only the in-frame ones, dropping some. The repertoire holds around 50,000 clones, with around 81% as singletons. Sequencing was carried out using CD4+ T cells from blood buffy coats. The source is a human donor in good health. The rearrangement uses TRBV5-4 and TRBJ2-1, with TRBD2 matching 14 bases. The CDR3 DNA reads TGTGCCAGCAGCTTTTTAAAGGGACTAGCGGGAGTTTACAATGAGCAGTTCTTC. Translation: CASSFLKGLAGVYNEQFF.